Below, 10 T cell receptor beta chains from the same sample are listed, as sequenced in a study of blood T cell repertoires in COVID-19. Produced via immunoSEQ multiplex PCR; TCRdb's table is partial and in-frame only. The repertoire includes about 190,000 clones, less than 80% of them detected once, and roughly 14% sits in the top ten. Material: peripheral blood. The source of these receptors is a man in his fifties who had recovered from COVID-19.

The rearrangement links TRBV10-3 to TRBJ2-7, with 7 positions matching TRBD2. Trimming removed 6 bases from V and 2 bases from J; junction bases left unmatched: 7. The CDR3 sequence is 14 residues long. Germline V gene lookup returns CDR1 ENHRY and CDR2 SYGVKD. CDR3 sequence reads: CAISPSLAAYEQYF. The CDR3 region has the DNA TGTGCCATCAGCCCTTCCCTAGCGGCCTACGAGCAGTACTTC.

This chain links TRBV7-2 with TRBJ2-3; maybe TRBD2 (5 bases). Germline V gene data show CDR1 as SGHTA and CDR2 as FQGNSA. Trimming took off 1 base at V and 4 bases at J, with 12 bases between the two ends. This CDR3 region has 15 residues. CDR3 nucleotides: TGTGCCAGCAGCTTAGATGGTAGCGCCGCAGATACGCAGTATTTT. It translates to CASSLDGSAADTQYF.

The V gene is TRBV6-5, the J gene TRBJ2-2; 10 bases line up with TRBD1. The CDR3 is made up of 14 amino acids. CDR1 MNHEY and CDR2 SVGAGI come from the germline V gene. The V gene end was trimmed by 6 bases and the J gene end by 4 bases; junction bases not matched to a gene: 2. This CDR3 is CASRRQGATGELFF. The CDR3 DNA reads TGTGCCAGCAGGAGACAGGGGGCCACCGGGGAGCTGTTTTTT.

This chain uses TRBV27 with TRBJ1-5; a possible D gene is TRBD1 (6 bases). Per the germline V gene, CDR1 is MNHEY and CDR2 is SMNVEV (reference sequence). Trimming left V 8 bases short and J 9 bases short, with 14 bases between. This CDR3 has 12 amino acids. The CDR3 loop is CASAGAIGPQHF. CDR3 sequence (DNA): TGTGCCAGCGCAGGGGCGATCGGGCCCCAGCATTTT.

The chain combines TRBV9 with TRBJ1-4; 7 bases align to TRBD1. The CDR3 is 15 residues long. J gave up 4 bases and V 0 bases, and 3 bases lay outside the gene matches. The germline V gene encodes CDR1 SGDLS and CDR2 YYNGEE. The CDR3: CASSVEGAVNEKLFF. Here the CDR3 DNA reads TGTGCCAGCAGCGTAGAGGGGGCAGTTAATGAAAAACTGTTTTTT.

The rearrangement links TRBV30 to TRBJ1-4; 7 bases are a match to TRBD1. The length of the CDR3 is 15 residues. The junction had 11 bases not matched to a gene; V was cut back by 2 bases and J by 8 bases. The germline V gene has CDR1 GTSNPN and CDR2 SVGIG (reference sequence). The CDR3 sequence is CAWSPLRGRGEKLFF. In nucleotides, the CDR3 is TGTGCCTGGAGTCCCCTTAGGGGGCGTGGGGAAAAACTGTTTTTT. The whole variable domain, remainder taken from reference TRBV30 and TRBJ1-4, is SQTIHQWPATLVQPVGSPLSLECTVEGTSNPNLYWYRQAAGRGLQLLFYSVGIGQISSEVPQNLSASRPQDRQFILSSKKLLLSDSGFYLCAWSPLRGRGEKLFFGSGTQLSVL.

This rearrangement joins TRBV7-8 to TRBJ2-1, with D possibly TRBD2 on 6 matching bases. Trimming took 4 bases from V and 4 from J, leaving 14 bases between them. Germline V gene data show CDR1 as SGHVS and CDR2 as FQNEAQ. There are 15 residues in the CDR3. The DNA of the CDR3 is TGTGCCAGCAGCTCTCCCGGGACTGGTTACAATGAGCAGTTCTTC. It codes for CASSSPGTGYNEQFF.

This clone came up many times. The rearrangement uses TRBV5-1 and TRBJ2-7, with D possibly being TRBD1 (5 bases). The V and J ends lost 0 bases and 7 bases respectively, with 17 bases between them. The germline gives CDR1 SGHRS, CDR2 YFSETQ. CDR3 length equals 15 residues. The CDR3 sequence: CASSLAQGVPGEQYF. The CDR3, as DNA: TGCGCCAGCAGCTTGGCCCAAGGGGTCCCTGGTGAGCAGTACTTC.

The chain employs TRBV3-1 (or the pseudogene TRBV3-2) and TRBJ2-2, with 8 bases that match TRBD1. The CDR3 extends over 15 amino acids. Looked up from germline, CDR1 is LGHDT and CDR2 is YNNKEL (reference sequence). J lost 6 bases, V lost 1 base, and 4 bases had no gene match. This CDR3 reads CASSQGWTGPGELFF. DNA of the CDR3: TGTGCCAGCAGCCAAGGGTGGACAGGGCCCGGGGAGCTGTTTTTT.

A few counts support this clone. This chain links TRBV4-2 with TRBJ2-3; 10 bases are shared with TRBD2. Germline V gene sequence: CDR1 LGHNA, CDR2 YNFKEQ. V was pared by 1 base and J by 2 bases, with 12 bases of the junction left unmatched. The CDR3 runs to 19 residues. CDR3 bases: TGTGCCAGCAGCCAAGCTAGCGGGAGAGGGGGCGGCGCCACAGATACGCAGTATTTT. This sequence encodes CASSQASGRGGGATDTQYF.